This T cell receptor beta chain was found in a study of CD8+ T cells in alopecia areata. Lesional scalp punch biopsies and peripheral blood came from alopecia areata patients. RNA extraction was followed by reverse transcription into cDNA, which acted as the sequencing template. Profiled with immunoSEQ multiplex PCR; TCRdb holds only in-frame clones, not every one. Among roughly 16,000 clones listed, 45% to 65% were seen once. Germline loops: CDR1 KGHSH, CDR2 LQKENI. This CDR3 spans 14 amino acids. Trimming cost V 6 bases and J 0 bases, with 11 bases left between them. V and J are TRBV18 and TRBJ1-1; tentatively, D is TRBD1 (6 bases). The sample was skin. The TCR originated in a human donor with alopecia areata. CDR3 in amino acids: CASSSQGMNTEAFF. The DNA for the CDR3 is TGTGCCAGCTCCTCACAGGGAATGAACACTGAAGCTTTCTTT.